This T cell receptor (beta chain) was sequenced in a study of cytomegalovirus exposure and HLA in healthy donors. Findings and limits, study-wide: A later analysis found TCR association rates differed by HLA locus, highest for DRB1 and lowest for HLA-C. For most TCR beta V segments, an earlier analysis put the productive rate at about 87% or about 30% of the time. After further analysis at a later stage, 15,000 to 20,000 TCR beta sequences were associated with HLA alleles at 0.05 false discovery rate.

Germline V CDR1 and CDR2: GTSNPN, SVGIG (reference sequence). This CDR3 spans 16 amino acids. With respect to this clone: The antigen remains unidentified.

The PCR made use of 60 Vbeta and 13 Jbeta primers. Data came from immunoSEQ multiplex PCR; TCRdb stores just in-frame clones and leaves some out. The sample contains 90,000 to 120,000 clones, around three quarters of which appear only once. This sequence joins TRBV30 and TRBJ2-5; 11 nucleotides align to TRBD2. TRBJ2-7 matches the DNA end more closely, so the J call is doubtful. The sequence derives from a male donor in good health and CMV-seronegative. Material: PBMCs. CDR3 DNA sequence: TGTGCCTGGAGTGGACCGGGACTAGCGGCCTCCTACGAGCAGTACTTC. Translation gives CAWSGPGLAASYEQYF.